What follows are 8 T cell receptor beta chains derived from one specimen sequenced in a study of siplizumab effects on memory and regulatory T cells. Produced via immunoSEQ multiplex PCR; TCRdb's table is partial and in-frame only. Among about 50,000 clones listed, over 75% were seen once. The sequencing sample was made of naive CD8+ T cells sorted from blood. All receptors come from a human donor in good health.

The chain has TRBV7-6 and TRBJ2-7, with 13 bases lining up with TRBD2. CDR1 and CDR2 from the germline V gene are SGHVS and FNYEAQ. This CDR3 contains 15 residues. V gave up 5 bases and J gave up 5 bases; unmatched junction bases: 6. Here the CDR3 DNA reads TGTGCCAGCAGCGCCAGACTAGCGGGGGGACACGAGCAGTACTTC. It yields the protein CASSARLAGGHEQYF.

This clone was recorded only once. The rearrangement joins TRBV5-4 to TRBJ2-3; tentatively, D is TRBD2 (6 bases). The CDR3 extends over 17 amino acids. Looked up from germline, CDR1 is SGHNT and CDR2 is YYREEE (reference sequence). V was pared by 0 bases and J by 9 bases, with 23 bases between. This chain's CDR3 is CASSLADLAAHSRTQYF. CDR3 bases: TGTGCCAGCAGCTTGGCCGATTTAGCGGCCCATTCGCGGACGCAGTATTTT. Filled out from reference TRBV5-4 and TRBJ2-3, the complete variable domain reads ETGVTQSPTHLIKTRGQQVTLRCSSQSGHNTVSWYQQALGQGPQFIFQYYREEENGRGNFPPRFSGLQFPNYSSELNVNALELDDSALYLCASSLADLAAHSRTQYFGPGTRLTVL.

V is TRBV9 and J is TRBJ1-4; 9 bases are a match to TRBD1. Germline trimming cut 4 bases from V and 3 bases from J; bases unmatched to any gene: 10. The germline CDR1 and CDR2 sequences are SGDLS and YYNGEE. The CDR3 loop spans 17 amino acids. The CDR3 DNA reads as TGTGCCAGCAGCCCCAGTCCCGGGACAGGGTCTAATGAAAAACTGTTTTTT. Encoded protein: CASSPSPGTGSNEKLFF.

This sequence joins TRBV7-8 and TRBJ2-5, with 7 bases aligning to TRBD1. Per germline, CDR1 SGHVS and CDR2 FQNEAQ. Trimming took 5 bases from V and 3 from J; bases not matched to a gene: 15. The CDR3 is made up of 17 amino acids. For the CDR3, the DNA is TGTGCCAGCAGCAGGTGGCCTTTGGGACAGTTTGAAGAGACCCAGTACTTC. Protein: CASSRWPLGQFEETQYF.

This clone showed up just once. The chain links TRBV27 to TRBJ2-7; the match to TRBD1 covers 7 bases. This CDR3 comprises 13 residues. The trim removed 3 bases at V and 4 bases at J, leaving 3 bases unmatched. Germline V gene lookup returns CDR1 MNHEY and CDR2 SMNVEV (reference sequence). CDR3 loop: CASSFETGYEQYF. CDR3 sequence (DNA): TGTGCCAGCAGTTTCGAGACAGGGTACGAGCAGTACTTC.

The chain couples TRBV7-5 to TRBJ2-1; the table names TRBD2, a call not compared with the DNA. TRBV7-5 is marked as a pseudogene. The CDR3 runs to 17 residues. The CDR3 nucleotides read TGTGCCAGAAGCTTATTGAGTGGGAGGGCCGTAGGGAATGAGCAGTTCTTC. Amino acid sequence: CARSLLSGRAVGNEQFF.

The rearrangement links TRBV7-9 to TRBJ2-1, with D unclear. The germline V and J ends were trimmed by 2 bases and 7 bases, with 9 bases remaining between them. There are 13 residues in the CDR3. The germline V gene has CDR1 SEHNR and CDR2 FQNEAQ (reference sequence). CDR3 loop: CASSLQSRNEQFF. Written as DNA, the CDR3 is TGTGCCAGCAGCTTACAATCCCGAAATGAGCAGTTCTTC.

The chain uses TRBV2 and TRBJ1-6; D is ambiguous. The germline V gene has CDR1 SNHLY and CDR2 FYNNEI. Trimming cost V 4 bases and J 0 bases, with 13 bases left between them. The CDR3 runs to 17 residues. The CDR3 DNA sequence: TGTGCCAGCAGTGGGGTCACGGATAGCTCCTATAATTCACCCCTCCACTTT. Its translation: CASSGVTDSSYNSPLHF.